A single sample is the source of the 20 T cell receptor beta chains below, sequenced in a study of T cells in Graves' hyperthyroidism and ophthalmopathy. Amplification of TCR beta CDR3 regions used RNA as the template. HTBI primers were used for first-round RT-PCR of the TCR CDR3. TCRdb processed the multiplex PCR reads anew with MiXCR; each CDR3 protein has one entry. The top ten hold about 37% of the sample, which has some 340,000 distinct CDR3 sequences, approximately 15% seen once. The sample comprised blood. The receptors were sampled from a woman aged 40 to 50 with Graves' ophthalmopathy.

This clonotype has only a few counts. The genes are TRBV30 and TRBJ1-3; the D is unclear. Germline values: CDR1 GTSNPN, CDR2 SVGIG (reference sequence). The V and J ends lost 4 bases and 0 bases respectively, with 4 bases between them. The CDR3 covers 12 residues. In nucleotides, the CDR3 is TGTGCCTGGAAAAACTCTGGAAACACCATATATTTT. Translated: CAWKNSGNTIYF. Complete variable domain (other parts from reference TRBV30 and TRBJ1-3): SQTIHQWPATLVQPVGSPLSLECTVEGTSNPNLYWYRQAAGRGLQLLFYSVGIGQISSEVPQNLSASRPQDRQFILSSKKLLLSDSGFYLCAWKNSGNTIYFGEGSWLTVV.

About this clonotype: Since a much larger clone is just one base distant, this may be a read error. J is TRBJ1-2 and V is TRBV20-1; maybe TRBD1 (6 bases). The CDR3 consists of 15 residues. Germline V lookup: CDR1 DFQATT, CDR2 SNEGSKA (reference sequence). Trimming cost V 6 bases and J 2 bases, with 19 bases left between them. The CDR3 protein is CSAKPVGGRNYGYTF. The CDR3 bases are TGCAGTGCAAAACCGGTTGGGGGGCGAAACTATGGCTACACCTTC.

Turning to this clonotype: This may be a read error: a much more frequent sequence differs by one nucleotide. As DNA, the CDR3 is TGTGCCGGCAGTGATCAAGGCTATCCGTTCTTC. Translation: CAGSDQGYPFF. The J gene is TRBJ2-1, the V gene TRBV2; D not resolved. In germline, CDR1 is SNHLY, CDR2 FYNNEI. This CDR3 spans 11 amino acids.

CDR3 DNA: TGCAGTGCTAGAGTTAGTATGCGGGGGGGCTACGAGCAGTACTTC. It is translated as CSARVSMRGGYEQYF. This chain connects TRBV20-1 to TRBJ2-7; 9 bases agree with TRBD2. The CDR3 consists of 15 residues. The ends lost 1 base at V and 3 bases at J; junction bases unmatched: 7. Germline V gene data show CDR1 as DFQATT and CDR2 as SNEGSKA (reference sequence).

About this clonotype: It may be a read error: a sequence one base away is much more abundant. The CDR3 ends on some other residue instead of the conserved phenylalanine or tryptophan, so this is likely a read error. This chain links TRBV7-2 with TRBJ1-6; D gene uncertain. CDR1 is SGHTA, CDR2 FQGNSA, per germline. V lost 2 bases to trimming and J lost 10 bases, with 9 bases between them. The CDR3 runs to 13 residues. CDR3 in amino acids: CASSLPPPSPLHL. CDR3 nucleotides: TGTGCCAGCAGCTTACCGCCGCCGTCACCCCTCCACCTT.

This clonotype was counted many times. This rearrangement joins TRBV20-1 to TRBJ1-1; D may be TRBD1 (5 bases). Germline V gene sequence: CDR1 DFQATT, CDR2 SNEGSKA (reference sequence). The CDR3 spans 12 residues. The V end lost 6 bases, the J end lost 4 bases, and 12 bases lay between the germline ends. The CDR3 region has the DNA TGCAGTGCGGGGGTGCCATCCACTGAAGCTTTCTTT. Its translation: CSAGVPSTEAFF.

The chain joins TRBV4-1 to TRBJ2-1; 7 bases align to TRBD1. The junction had 3 bases not matched to a gene; V was cut back by 1 base and J by 6 bases. CDR1 MGHRA and CDR2 YSYEKL come from the germline V gene. This CDR3 is built from 14 residues. CDR3: CASSQGQGVNEQFF. The CDR3 bases are TGCGCCAGCAGCCAAGGACAGGGAGTCAATGAGCAGTTCTTC.

The table lists this clonotype with many counts. This chain links TRBV6-1 with TRBJ2-7; 14 positions match TRBD2. The CDR3 sequence is 17 residues long. Germline V gene data show CDR1 as MNHNS and CDR2 as SASEGT. With V trimmed by 5 bases and J by 1 base, 7 bases remained unmatched. The CDR3 DNA sequence: TGTGCCAGCAGTTCGACTAGCGGGGGGGCCTTTTCCTACGAGCAGTACTTC. It specifies CASSSTSGGAFSYEQYF.

V usage is TRBV3-1 and J usage is TRBJ1-3, with D uncertain. The CDR3 loop spans 13 amino acids. Germline V lookup: CDR1 LGHDT, CDR2 YNNKEL (reference sequence). V dropped 6 bases and J dropped 0 bases, with 6 bases sitting between them. The CDR3 reads CASSVLSGNTIYF. DNA of the CDR3: TGTGCCAGCAGTGTTCTCTCTGGAAACACCATATATTTT.

The sample holds a few counts of this clonotype. The J gene is TRBJ2-6, the V gene TRBV27; possibly TRBD1 or TRBD2 for D (5 bases each). Trimming pared 6 bases from V and 0 bases from J, leaving 6 bases between. Germline values: CDR1 MNHEY, CDR2 SMNVEV (reference sequence). This CDR3 has 14 residues. The chain's CDR3 is CASRGVSGANVLTF. The DNA of the CDR3 is TGTGCCAGCAGGGGGGTCTCTGGGGCCAACGTCCTGACTTTC.

This clonotype has only a few counts. The chain is built from TRBV10-2 and TRBJ2-7; 8 bases fit TRBD1. The CDR3 covers 14 residues. V shed 8 bases, J shed 2 bases, and the junction held 8 bases outside the gene matches. Per germline, CDR1 WSHSY and CDR2 SAAADI. The CDR3 bases are TGCGCCAGCCGAACACGGGACAGGACCTACGAGCAGTACTTC. It specifies CASRTRDRTYEQYF.

This clonotype appeared once. A much more abundant neighbour one base away suggests this may be a read error. V usage is TRBV27 and J usage is TRBJ2-7; D is possibly TRBD1 (6 bases). V was shortened by 3 bases and J by 5 bases, with 11 bases between the two germline ends. From germline, CDR1 is MNHEY and CDR2 SMNVEV (reference sequence). The CDR3 is 13 amino acids. DNA of the CDR3: TGTGCCAGCAGTTTTCAGGGGTCCAACGAGCAGTACTTC. As protein: CASSFQGSNEQYF.

This clonotype showed up many times. The chain has TRBV20-1 and TRBJ2-3; 7 nucleotides line up with TRBD2. The germline V gene has CDR1 DFQATT and CDR2 SNEGSKA (reference sequence). V was pared by 4 bases and J by 6 bases, with 19 bases of the junction left unmatched. The CDR3 contains 17 residues. The CDR3 coding sequence is TGCAGTGCTACCAGCGGCGGTTTCGGCGGGAGAGGGGATACGCAGTATTTT. Protein sequence: CSATSGGFGGRGDTQYF.

This clonotype was observed a handful of times. The chain carries TRBV2 and TRBJ1-2; TRBD1 agrees at 11 bases. Germline V gene data show CDR1 as SNHLY and CDR2 as FYNNEI. The CDR3 totals 16 residues. Trimming cost V 7 bases and J 4 bases; bases outside gene matches: 11. CDR3 bases: TGTGCCAGCACCGCCGCCGGGACAGGGGGGGTCTATGGCTACACCTTC. This gives the protein CASTAAGTGGVYGYTF.

At least ten counts were recorded for this clonotype. This chain links TRBV24-1 with TRBJ2-1; 8 nucleotides agree with TRBD1. V lost 0 bases to trimming and J lost 9 bases; unmatched junction nucleotides: 3. The CDR3 runs to 14 residues. The germline gives CDR1 KGHDR, CDR2 SFDVKD. This CDR3 reads CATSDLQGAGEQFF. The CDR3 DNA reads as TGTGCCACCAGTGATTTGCAGGGGGCCGGTGAGCAGTTCTTC.

There are many counts of this clonotype. The gene calls are TRBV12-3 or TRBV12-4 and TRBJ2-1, with 8 bases that match TRBD2. This CDR3 has 17 amino acids. Trimming took 4 bases from V and 0 from J; bases not matched to a gene: 8. The CDR3 DNA reads TGTGCCAGCAGTTACCTAGCGGGTCTAAGCTCCTACAATGAGCAGTTCTTC. This gives the protein CASSYLAGLSSYNEQFF.

The chain recombines TRBV2 with TRBJ2-7, with 7 bases lining up with TRBD1. The CDR3 is made up of 13 amino acids. The germline gives CDR1 SNHLY, CDR2 FYNNEI. With V trimmed by 4 bases and J by 4 bases, 4 bases remained unmatched. CDR3 protein: CASSVHRGYEQYF. DNA of the CDR3: TGTGCCAGCAGTGTTCACAGGGGTTACGAGCAGTACTTC.

This clonotype was counted ten times or more. V gene TRBV24-1 combines with J gene TRBJ2-2, with D possibly TRBD1 on 5 matching bases. CDR3 length: 15 residues. The germline V gene has CDR1 KGHDR and CDR2 SFDVKD. V lost 5 bases and J 3 bases, leaving 12 bases between the germline ends. CDR3 residues: CATSAADRYTGELFF. DNA for the CDR3: TGTGCCACCAGTGCTGCCGACAGATACACCGGGGAGCTGTTTTTT.

This clonotype was seen at least ten times. This chain connects TRBV15 to TRBJ2-7; possibly TRBD1 for D (6 bases). Between the trimmed V and J ends, which lost 1 base and 4 bases, there was a span of 8 bases. This CDR3 region has 13 residues. Germline CDR1 is LNHNV and CDR2 is YYDKDF (reference sequence). CDR3 sequence (DNA): TGTGCCACCAGCAGAGGGGACAAATACGAGCAGTACTTC. This sequence encodes CATSRGDKYEQYF.

This clonotype appeared many times. The J gene is TRBJ2-7, the V gene TRBV27; TRBD1 is a possible D gene (5 bases). This CDR3 comprises 19 residues. Trimming cost V 2 bases and J 7 bases, with 30 bases left between them. Per the germline V gene, CDR1 is MNHEY and CDR2 is SMNVEV (reference sequence). The CDR3 nucleotides read TGTGCCAGCAGTTTACGGGCGGCAGGGCTCGAAGATGTTCTTAGGGAGCAGTACTTC. It specifies CASSLRAAGLEDVLREQYF.